Below are 7 T cell receptor beta chains sequenced from a single sample in a study of OX40 agonist ivuxolimab in advanced cancers. Repertoires were generated with immunoSEQ multiplex PCR, while TCRdb's copy carries only in-frame clones and drops some. Seen here are about 110,000 clones, approximately 89% observed once, and the top ten hold approximately 1.2%. The sequences come from CD4+ or CD8+ T cells sorted from blood, collected in a trial of the OX40 agonist ivuxolimab. These receptors all come from an adult with an advanced solid tumor such as melanoma, head and neck, liver or kidney cancer.

The J gene is TRBJ2-5, the V gene TRBV19; D perhaps matches TRBD1 (5 bases). With 1 base removed from V and 4 bases from J, the gap between germline ends came to 10 bases. Per the germline V gene, CDR1 is LNHDA and CDR2 is SQIVND (reference sequence). This CDR3 comprises 14 residues. The CDR3 sequence is CASSIARVGETQYF. In DNA form, the CDR3 reads TGTGCCAGTAGTATAGCCAGGGTTGGAGAGACCCAGTACTTC.

The chain carries TRBV28 and TRBJ1-1, with TRBD1 matching over 7 bases. The CDR3 consists of 19 residues. Germline-derived CDR1 and CDR2 are MDHEN and SYDVKM. V was pared by 5 bases and J by 0 bases, with 18 bases of the junction left unmatched. The CDR3 region is CASSPTLTRGPGVNTEAFF. CDR3 DNA: TGTGCCAGCAGTCCTACCCTCACGAGGGGGCCGGGCGTGAACACTGAAGCTTTCTTT.

Only one count was recorded for this clone. The chain is built from TRBV10-3 and TRBJ2-7; the match to TRBD2 covers 9 bases. CDR3 length: 14 residues. V gave up 9 bases and J gave up 3 bases; unmatched junction bases: 9. Germline CDR1 ENHRY, CDR2 SYGVKD. The CDR3 loop is CAIRTSDLNYEQYF. CDR3 nucleotides: TGTGCCATAAGGACTAGCGACTTGAACTACGAGCAGTACTTC.

The CDR3 region is CASSSGTGYNIQYF. The DNA for the CDR3 is TGCGCCAGCAGTTCTGGGACAGGGTATAACATTCAGTACTTC. V is TRBV10-1 and J is TRBJ2-4; 9 bases line up with TRBD1. The CDR3 runs 14 residues. Trimming at V came to 5 bases and at J to 7 bases, leaving 6 bases not matched to a gene. Germline CDR1 WNHNN, CDR2 SYGVQD (reference sequence).

Worth noting for this clone: Sequence at one end of the junction differs from germline and may be a read error. Other nucleotide sequences in the sample specify the same CDR3. V is TRBV5-4 and J is TRBJ1-3, with D unresolved. Germline lookup yields CDR1 SGHNT and CDR2 YYREEE (reference sequence). The CDR3 has 15 residues. CDR3 loop: CASSPDISTGNTIYF. The DNA of the CDR3 is TGTGCCAGCAGCCCAGACATCAGCACTGGAAACACTATATATTTT.

The chain recombines TRBV7-8 with TRBJ2-7; tentatively, D is TRBD1 (6 bases). This CDR3 is 13 amino acids long. CDR1 and CDR2 from the germline V gene are SGHVS and FQNEAQ. Trimming shortened V by 5 bases and J by 3 bases, and 11 bases separated the two germline ends. The CDR3 DNA follows: TGTGCCAGCAGCCCCGGGACATACTACGAGCAGTACTTC. This encodes CASSPGTYYEQYF.

The rearrangement joins TRBV9 to TRBJ2-3; 14 nucleotides line up with TRBD2. Trimming took 0 bases from V and 0 from J; bases not matched to a gene: 18. The CDR3 sequence is 23 residues long. The germline gives CDR1 SGDLS, CDR2 YYNGEE. Here the CDR3 reads CASSVEGRLAGGPVQPSTDTQYF. The CDR3 coding sequence is TGTGCCAGCAGCGTAGAAGGTCGACTAGCGGGAGGGCCAGTCCAACCTAGCACAGATACGCAGTATTTT.